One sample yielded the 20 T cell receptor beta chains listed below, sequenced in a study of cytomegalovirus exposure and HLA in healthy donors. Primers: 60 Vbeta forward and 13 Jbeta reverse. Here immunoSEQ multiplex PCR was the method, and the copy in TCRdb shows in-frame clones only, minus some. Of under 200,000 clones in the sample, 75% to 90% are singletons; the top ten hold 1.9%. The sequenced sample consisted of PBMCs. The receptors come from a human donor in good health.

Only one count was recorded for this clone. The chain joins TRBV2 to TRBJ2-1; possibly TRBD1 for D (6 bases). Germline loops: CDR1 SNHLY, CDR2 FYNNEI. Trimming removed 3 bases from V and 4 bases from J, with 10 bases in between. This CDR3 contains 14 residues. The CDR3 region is CASSDGRGYNEQFF. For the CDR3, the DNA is TGTGCCAGCAGTGATGGCAGGGGATACAATGAGCAGTTCTTC. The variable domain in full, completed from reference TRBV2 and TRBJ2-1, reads EPEVTQTPSHQVTQMGQEVILRCVPISNHLYFYWYRQILGQKVEFLVSFYNNEISEKSEIFDDQFSVERPDGSNFTLKIRSTKLEDSAMYFCASSDGRGYNEQFFGPGTRLTVL.

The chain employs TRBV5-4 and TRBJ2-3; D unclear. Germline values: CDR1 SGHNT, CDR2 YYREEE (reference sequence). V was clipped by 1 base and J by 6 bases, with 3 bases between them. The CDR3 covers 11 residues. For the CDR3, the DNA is TGTGCCAGCAGCTTGCAGGATACGCAGTATTTT. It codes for CASSLQDTQYF.

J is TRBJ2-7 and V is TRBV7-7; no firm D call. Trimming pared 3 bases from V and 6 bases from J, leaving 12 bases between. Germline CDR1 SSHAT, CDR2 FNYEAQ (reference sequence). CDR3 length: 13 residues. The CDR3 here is CASSLRSGGEQYF. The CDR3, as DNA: TGTGCCAGCAGCTTGCGGAGTGGTGGCGAGCAGTACTTC. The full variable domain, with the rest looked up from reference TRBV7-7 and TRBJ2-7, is GAGVSQSPRYKVTKRGQDVTLRCDPISSHATLYWYQQALGQGPEFLTYFNYEAQPDKSGLPSDRFSAERPEGSISTLTIQRTEQRDSAMYRCASSLRSGGEQYFGPGTRLTVT.

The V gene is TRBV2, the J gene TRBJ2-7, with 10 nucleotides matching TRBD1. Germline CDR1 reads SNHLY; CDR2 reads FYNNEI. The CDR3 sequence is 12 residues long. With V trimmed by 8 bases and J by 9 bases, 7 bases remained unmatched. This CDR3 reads CASRDRGYAQYF. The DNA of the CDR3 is TGTGCCAGCCGGGACAGGGGTTATGCGCAGTACTTC.

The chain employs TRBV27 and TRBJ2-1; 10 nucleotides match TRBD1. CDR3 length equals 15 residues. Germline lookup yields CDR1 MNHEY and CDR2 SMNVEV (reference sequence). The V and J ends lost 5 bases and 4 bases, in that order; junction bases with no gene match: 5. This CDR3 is CASSAPGQGYNEQFF. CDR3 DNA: TGTGCCAGCAGTGCACCGGGACAGGGGTACAATGAGCAGTTCTTC.

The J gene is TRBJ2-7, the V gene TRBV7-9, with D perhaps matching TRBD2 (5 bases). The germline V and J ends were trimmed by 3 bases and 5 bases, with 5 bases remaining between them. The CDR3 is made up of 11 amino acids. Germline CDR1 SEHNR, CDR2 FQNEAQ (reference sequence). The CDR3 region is CASSFGNEQYF. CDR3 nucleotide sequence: TGTGCCAGCAGCTTCGGGAACGAGCAGTACTTC. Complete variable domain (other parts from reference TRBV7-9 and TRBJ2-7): DTGVSQNPRHKITKRGQNVTFRCDPISEHNRLYWYRQTLGQGPEFLTYFQNEAQLEKSRLLSDRFSAERPKGSFSTLEIQRTEQGDSAMYLCASSFGNEQYFGPGTRLTVT.

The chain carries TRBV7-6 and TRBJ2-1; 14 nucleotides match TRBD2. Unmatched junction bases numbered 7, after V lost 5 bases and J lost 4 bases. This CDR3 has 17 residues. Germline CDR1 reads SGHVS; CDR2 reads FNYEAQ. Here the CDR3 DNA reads TGTGCCAGCAGCGACGGGACTAGCGGGAGTCTTTACAATGAGCAGTTCTTC. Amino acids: CASSDGTSGSLYNEQFF.

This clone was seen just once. CDR3: CASSVLSAGYNEQFF. Written as DNA, the CDR3 is TGTGCCAGCAGCGTCTTATCTGCGGGTTACAATGAGCAGTTCTTC. The gene calls are TRBV13 and TRBJ2-1; D is perhaps TRBD2 (5 bases). The CDR3 loop spans 15 amino acids. V was clipped by 5 bases and J by 4 bases, with 15 bases between them. The germline V gene has CDR1 PRHDT and CDR2 FYEKMQ (reference sequence).

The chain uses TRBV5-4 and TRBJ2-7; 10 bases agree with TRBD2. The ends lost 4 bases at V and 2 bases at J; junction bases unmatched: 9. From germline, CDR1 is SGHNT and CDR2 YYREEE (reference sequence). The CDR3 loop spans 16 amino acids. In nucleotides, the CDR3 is TGTGCCAGCAGCCAAGAGGGTAGCGGGGGGCCCTACGAGCAGTACTTC. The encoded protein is CASSQEGSGGPYEQYF. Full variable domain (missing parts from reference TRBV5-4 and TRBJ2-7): ETGVTQSPTHLIKTRGQQVTLRCSSQSGHNTVSWYQQALGQGPQFIFQYYREEENGRGNFPPRFSGLQFPNYSSELNVNALELDDSALYLCASSQEGSGGPYEQYFGPGTRLTVT.

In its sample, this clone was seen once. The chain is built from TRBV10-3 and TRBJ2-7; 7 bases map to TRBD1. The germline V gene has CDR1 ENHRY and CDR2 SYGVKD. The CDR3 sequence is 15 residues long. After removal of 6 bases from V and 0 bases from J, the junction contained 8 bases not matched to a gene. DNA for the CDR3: TGTGCCATCAGCTCTCGGGGACAGAACTCCTACGAGCAGTACTTC. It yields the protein CAISSRGQNSYEQYF.

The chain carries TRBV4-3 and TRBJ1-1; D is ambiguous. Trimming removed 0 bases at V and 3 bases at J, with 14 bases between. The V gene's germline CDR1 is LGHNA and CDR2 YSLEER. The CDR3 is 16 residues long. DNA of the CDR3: TGCGCCAGCAGCCAAGATGCGGGAAATTGGGACACTGAAGCTTTCTTT. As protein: CASSQDAGNWDTEAFF.

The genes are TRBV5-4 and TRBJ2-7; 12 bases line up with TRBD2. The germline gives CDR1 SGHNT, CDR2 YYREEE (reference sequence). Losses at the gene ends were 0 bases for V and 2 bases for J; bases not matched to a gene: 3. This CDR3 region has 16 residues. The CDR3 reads CASSLGLAGDTYEQYF. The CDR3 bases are TGTGCCAGCAGCTTGGGACTAGCGGGGGATACCTACGAGCAGTACTTC.

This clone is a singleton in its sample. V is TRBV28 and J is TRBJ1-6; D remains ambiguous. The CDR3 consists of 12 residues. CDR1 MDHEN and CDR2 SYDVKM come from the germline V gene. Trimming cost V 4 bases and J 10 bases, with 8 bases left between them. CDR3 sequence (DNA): TGTGCCAGCAGTTCCGCCGGGTCACCCCTCCACTTT. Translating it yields CASSSAGSPLHF.

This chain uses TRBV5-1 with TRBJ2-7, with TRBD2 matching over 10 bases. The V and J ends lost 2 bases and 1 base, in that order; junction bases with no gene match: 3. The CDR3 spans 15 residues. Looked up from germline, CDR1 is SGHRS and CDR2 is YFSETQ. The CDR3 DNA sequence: TGCGCCAGCAGCTTTAGCGGGGGGCTTTCCTACGAGCAGTACTTC. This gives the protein CASSFSGGLSYEQYF.

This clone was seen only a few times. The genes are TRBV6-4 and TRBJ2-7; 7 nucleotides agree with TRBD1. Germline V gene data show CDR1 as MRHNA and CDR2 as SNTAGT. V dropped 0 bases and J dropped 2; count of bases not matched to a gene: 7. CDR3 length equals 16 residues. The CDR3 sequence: CASSDSFGDRPYEQYF. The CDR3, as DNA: TGTGCCAGCAGTGACTCTTTCGGGGACAGACCCTACGAGCAGTACTTC.

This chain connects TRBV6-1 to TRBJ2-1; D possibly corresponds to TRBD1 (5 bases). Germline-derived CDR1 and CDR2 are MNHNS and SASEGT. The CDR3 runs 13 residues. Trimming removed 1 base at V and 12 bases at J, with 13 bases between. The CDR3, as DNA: TGTGCCAGCAGTGAAGTAGGGGTAGGTCGGCAGTTCTTC. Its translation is CASSEVGVGRQFF.

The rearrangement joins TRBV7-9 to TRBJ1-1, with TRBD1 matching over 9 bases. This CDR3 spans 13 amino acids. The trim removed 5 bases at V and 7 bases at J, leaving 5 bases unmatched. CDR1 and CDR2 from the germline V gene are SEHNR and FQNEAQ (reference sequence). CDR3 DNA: TGTGCCAGCAGCACACAGGGGGCTAGTGAAGCTTTCTTT. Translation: CASSTQGASEAFF.

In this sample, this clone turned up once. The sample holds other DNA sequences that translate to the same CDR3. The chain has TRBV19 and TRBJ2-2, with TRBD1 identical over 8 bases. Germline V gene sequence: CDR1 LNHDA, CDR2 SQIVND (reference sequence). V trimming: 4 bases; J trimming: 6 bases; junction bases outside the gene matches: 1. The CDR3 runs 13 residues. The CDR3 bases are TGTGCCAGTAGTAGACAGGGGCCCGGGGAGCTGTTTTTT. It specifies CASSRQGPGELFF. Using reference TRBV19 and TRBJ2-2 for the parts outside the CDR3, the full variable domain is DGGITQSPKYLFRKEGQNVTLSCEQNLNHDAMYWYRQDPGQGLRLIYYSQIVNDFQKGDIAEGYSVSREKKESFPLTVTSAQKNPTAFYLCASSRQGPGELFFGEGSRLTVL.

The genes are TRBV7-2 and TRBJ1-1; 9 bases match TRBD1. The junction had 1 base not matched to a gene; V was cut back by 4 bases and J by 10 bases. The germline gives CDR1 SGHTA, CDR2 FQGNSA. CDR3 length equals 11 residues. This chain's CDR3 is CASSSTGGAFF. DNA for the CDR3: TGTGCCAGCAGCTCGACAGGGGGAGCTTTCTTT.

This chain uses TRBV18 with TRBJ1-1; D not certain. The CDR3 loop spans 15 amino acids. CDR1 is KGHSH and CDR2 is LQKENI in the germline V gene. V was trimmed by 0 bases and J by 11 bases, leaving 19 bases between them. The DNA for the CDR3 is TGTGCCAGCTCACCACCGGGTATTAGCTTGGTTTGGGCTTTCTTT. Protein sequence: CASSPPGISLVWAFF.